The TCR beta chain under discussion was sequenced for a study of T-cell memory formation after mild COVID-19. On the study more broadly: Largely, the TCR clusters proved donor specific.

Findings and caveats of the study: Contracting CD4+ clones lay largely in CM and EM, with CD8+ ones residing in EMRA.

Concerning this clonotype itself: Its antigen is not identified.

CDR1 SGHTA and CDR2 FQGNSA come from the germline V gene. CDR3 length: 14 amino acids. The ends lost 3 bases at V and 6 bases at J; junction bases unmatched: 6. TCRdb reprocessed the 5' RACE reads with MiXCR, giving one entry per CDR3 protein. The data contain roughly 600,000 distinct CDR3 sequences, approximately 19% of them singletons. The receptor comes from an adult woman who had mild COVID-19 (a few samples of this study predate the infection). Cell type and time point are not known. The rearrangement joins TRBV7-2 to TRBJ2-7, with TRBD1 matching over 9 bases. Sequencing was done on a sample of PBMCs or a T cell subset sorted from them (not recorded which). CDR3 in DNA: TGTGCCAGCAGCTTGGACAGGGGTAGTACCGAGCAGTACTTC. It codes for CASSLDRGSTEQYF.